This TCR beta chain was captured in a study of shared clonotypes between healthy human individuals. Broader study findings: The researchers took only blood, and tissue repertoires probably look different.

The germline V and J ends were trimmed by 6 bases and 7 bases, with 19 bases remaining between them. From germline, CDR1 is SGHAT and CDR2 FQNNGV. The CDR3 has 15 residues. Caucasian adults living in Nashville, Tennessee, provided all samples. Assay: immunoSEQ multiplex PCR; the TCRdb copy retains only in-frame clones and omits some. The sample lists about 480,000 clones, 60% to 80% occurring once. This clone was counted a few times. The antigen remains undetermined. The receptor was derived from a woman between 40 and 50 years old in good health. Some clones in this sample may be carry-over from other donors' samples. This chain links TRBV11-2 with TRBJ2-4, with a possible D match to TRBD1 (6 bases). The source material was PBMCs. The CDR3 spells CASSRGTTGINIQYF. CDR3 nucleotide sequence: TGTGCCAGCAGTAGAGGGACAACCGGAATCAACATTCAGTACTTC. The full variable domain, with the rest looked up from reference TRBV11-2 and TRBJ2-4, is EAGVAQSPRYKIIEKRQSVAFWCNPISGHATLYWYQQILGQGPKLLIQFQNNGVVDDSQLPKDRFSAERLKGVDSTLKIQPAKLEDSAVYLCASSRGTTGINIQYFGAGTRLSVL.